This is a list of T cell receptor beta chains from one sample in a study of Ad26.COV2.S vaccination and SARS-CoV-2 variants. TCRdb keeps only in-frame clones here, not all; method: immunoSEQ multiplex PCR. This table has about 250,000 clones, 87% appearing once. Source: peripheral blood, taken in a trial of Ad26.COV2.S vaccine versus placebo. Receptors originate from a person between 18 and 65 years old who received the Ad26.COV2.S COVID-19 vaccine or a placebo. Both conserved end residues are part of each CDR3. A D gene is named only where the DNA matches it firmly. Clone size is shown for a subset of rows, as once, few, many or a class of expanded clone.

TRBJ1-5 TRBV19 . . TGTGCCAGTAGTATAGGCGGGACCGATCAGCCCCAGCATTTT CASSIGGTDQPQHF
TRBJ2-3 TRBV5-1 . TRBD2 TGCGCCAGCAGCTATATAGGGACTAGTGGAGATACGCAGTATTTT CASSYIGTSGDTQYF
TRBJ1-3 TRBV7-6 . . TGTGCCAGCAGCTCCCTGACAGGTCTAAGAAACACCATATATTTT CASSSLTGLRNTIYF
TRBJ1-4 TRBV15 . TRBD1 TGTGCCACCAGCAGAAAAACAGGGGACGAAAAACTGTTTTTT CATSRKTGDEKLFF
TRBJ2-2 TRBV25-1 . . TGTGCCAGCAGCCGGGGCCCCAGCGGGGAGCTGTTTTTT CASSRGPSGELFF
TRBJ1-3 TRBV5-6 many . TGTGCCAGCAGCTTGAAGAGAAACACCATATATTTT CASSLKRNTIYF
TRBJ1-5 TRBV6-5 . . TGTGCCAGCAGTTACGGACGATCCAATCAGCCCCAGCATTTT CASSYGRSNQPQHF
TRBJ2-3 TRBV14 . . TGTGCCAGCAGCCTATGGGCCACCACAGATACGCAGTATTTT CASSLWATTDTQYF
TRBJ1-2 TRBV30 . . TGTGCCTGGAGAGGAAGGGAGGGGCTAAACTATGGCTACACCTTC CAWRGREGLNYGYTF
TRBJ2-3 TRBV4-3 . . TGCGCCAGCAGCCAAGGACTACACACAGATACGCAGTATTTT CASSQGLHTDTQYF
TRBJ2-1 TRBV5-1 . TRBD1 TGCGCCAGCAGCTTAGGGGGCCGGGTTGAGCAGTTCTTC CASSLGGRVEQFF
TRBJ1-4 TRBV3-1/TRBV3-2 . . TGTGCCAGCAGCTCCCGACAGGTTACTAATGAAAAACTGTTTTTT CASSSRQVTNEKLFF
TRBJ2-3 TRBV7-9 . TRBD1 TGTGCCAGCAGCTTCGGGACAGCCCCCACAGATACGCAGTATTTT CASSFGTAPTDTQYF
TRBJ2-2 TRBV5-1 . . TGCGCCAGCAGCCCTACTCTCGGCCGAACCGGGGAGCTGTTTTTT CASSPTLGRTGELFF
TRBJ2-6 TRBV6-2/TRBV6-3 once TRBD1 TGTGCCAGCAGTTCCGGGACAGGGGGATCTGGGGCCAACGTCCTGACTTTC CASSSGTGGSGANVLTF
TRBJ2-7 TRBV7-3 once TRBD1 TGTGCCAGCAGCTTAACGCCGGGACAGGGGAACGAGCAGTACTTC CASSLTPGQGNEQYF
TRBJ2-2 TRBV7-2 . . TGTGCCAGCAGCCCGGACACCGGGGAGCTGTTTTTT CASSPDTGELFF
TRBJ2-1 TRBV30 . . TGTGCCTGGAGTGTGGGGGGTGGAATCGAGCAGTTCTTC CAWSVGGGIEQFF
TRBJ2-1 TRBV7-2 . . TGTGCCAGCAGCTGGGGACCAGCAGGTCTTGAGCAGTTCTTC CASSWGPAGLEQFF
TRBJ2-4 TRBV6-2/TRBV6-3 . . TGTGCCAGCAGCTCCAGGGTGTGGCCCAAAAACATTCAGTACTTC CASSSRVWPKNIQYF
TRBJ1-1 TRBV6-2/TRBV6-3 . TRBD1 TGTGCCAGCAGTTACCGGGACAGACCCTTCTTGAACACTGAAGCTTTCTTT CASSYRDRPFLNTEAFF
TRBJ2-5 TRBV5-4 . . TGTGCCAGCAGCTCGGGTGGTGGCGGGAACCAAGAGACCCAGTACTTC CASSSGGGGNQETQYF
TRBJ2-7 TRBV3-1/TRBV3-2 once . TGTGCCAGCAGCCAAGAAGTGGGAAGCTCCTACGAGCAGTACTTC CASSQEVGSSYEQYF
TRBJ1-1 TRBV5-5 few . TGTGCCAGCAGCTTGGCCAGCGTTAGCACTGAAGCTTTCTTT CASSLASVSTEAFF
TRBJ1-2 TRBV10-3 . . TGTGCCATCAGTGATCGGGACTATGGCTACACCTTC CAISDRDYGYTF
TRBJ1-5 TRBV6-2/TRBV6-3 . TRBD1 TGTGCCAGCAGCGGACAGGGAGGAGAACAGCCCCAGCATTTT CASSGQGGEQPQHF
TRBJ1-2 TRBV19 . TRBD1 TGTGCCAGTAGTATTGACAGGGGCAACTATGGCTACACCTTC CASSIDRGNYGYTF
TRBJ1-2 TRBV30 . . TGTGCCTGGGGGACCCATAGCTACACCTTC CAWGTHSYTF
TRBJ2-1 TRBV4-3 . TRBD2 TGCGCCAGCAGCCAAGATGGGGGGACTAGCGGGAGTAGGAGATTGGGCAATGAGCAGTTCTTC CASSQDGGTSGSRRLGNEQFF
TRBJ2-3 TRBV11-3 . TRBD2 TGTGCCAGCAGACCCCTAGCGGGAGCATTGGATACGCAGTATTTT CASRPLAGALDTQYF
TRBJ1-4 TRBV21-1 . . TGTGCTAGCATAACAGGGTTTAATGAAAAACTGTTTTTT CASITGFNEKLFF
TRBJ2-3 TRBV2 . TRBD1 TGTGCCAGCACCGCAGGGGGTACGCAGTATTTT CASTAGGTQYF
TRBJ1-3 TRBV25-1 . . TGTGCCAGCACGTTAGGAAACACCATATATTTT CASTLGNTIYF
TRBJ2-3 TRBV19 . . TGTGCCAGTTCTACTAGGGGGACAGATACGCAGTATTTT CASSTRGTDTQYF
TRBJ1-5 TRBV2 few . TGTGCCAGCAGTGAAGCGCTTCGGGGGGGCCAGCCCCAGCATTTT CASSEALRGGQPQHF
TRBJ1-6 TRBV2 . . TGTGCCAGCAGAGGCGGGGAGCTCAATTCACCCCTCCACTTT CASRGGELNSPLHF
TRBJ2-5 TRBV11-2 . TRBD1 TGTGCCAGCACCCGGGACAGGGGGGAGACCCAGTACTTC CASTRDRGETQYF
TRBJ2-3 TRBV27 . TRBD1 TGTGCCAGCAGTTTCGGGACAGGGCGCGCAGATACGCAGTATTTT CASSFGTGRADTQYF
TRBJ1-5 TRBV30 . . TGTGCCTGGAGTTTCTACCGCGGGGCGCGGGATCAGCCCCAGCATTTT CAWSFYRGARDQPQHF
TRBJ2-7 TRBV4-1 . . TGCGCCAGCAGCCAAGGTATCCTAACCTACGAGCAGTACTTC CASSQGILTYEQYF